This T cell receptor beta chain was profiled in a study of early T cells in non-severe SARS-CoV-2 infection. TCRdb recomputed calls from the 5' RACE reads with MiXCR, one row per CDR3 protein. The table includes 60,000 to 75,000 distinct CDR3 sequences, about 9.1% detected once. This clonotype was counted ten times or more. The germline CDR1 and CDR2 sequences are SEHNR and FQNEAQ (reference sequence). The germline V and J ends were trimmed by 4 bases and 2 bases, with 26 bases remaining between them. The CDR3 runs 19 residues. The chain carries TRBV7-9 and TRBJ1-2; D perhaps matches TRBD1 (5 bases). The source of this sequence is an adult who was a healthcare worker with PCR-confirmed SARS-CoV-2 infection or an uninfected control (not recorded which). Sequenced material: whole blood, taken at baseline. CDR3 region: CASSSQSPLFGRANYGYTF. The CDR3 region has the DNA TGTGCCAGCAGCTCCCAATCTCCTTTGTTTGGCAGGGCAAACTATGGCTACACCTTC.